The following is a TCR beta chain sequence with its context. Its binding antigen is unknown. Base qualities are missing; no much larger clone stands one base away. TCRdb names Illumina HiSeq 1500 as the instrument used. Using fastp trimming at Q25 and MiXCR clonotype assembly, TCRdb reanalyzed the public sequencing data and kept in-frame beta chains. CDR3 protein sequences are deduplicated, and each keeps its most common genes and DNA. The sample profile shows fewer than 950,000 distinct CDR3 sequences; around a third of them were found once. In total, the top ten clones hold around 12% of the sample. The data originate from a study of T cell repertoires in cytomegalovirus infection (dated by TCRdb to the late 2010s). Context from the whole study: Recently identified HLA-C-restricted CMV epitopes, whose presentation resists viral immunomodulation, were targeted by peptide stimulations together with well-studied HLA-B-restricted epitopes. Because public TCR beta signatures pointed to carriage of CMV infection together with the matching HLA type, the HLA type of each donor mattered for the analysis. Overall study results and their limits: Carriers of CMV infection plus the relevant HLA type were discriminated by the cumulative frequency of public TCR beta family members in the study cohort and in an independent roughly 320-donor cohort. The ex vivo response was dominated by HLA-C-restricted CMV-specific TCR beta clonotypes, which also provided the single most frequent clonotype in two of eight donors.

What the treatment or condition label conveys for this sample: in vitro stimulation with specific CMV peptide epitopes to enrich CMV-specific T cells. The CDR3 numbers 15 residues from cysteine through phenylalanine. Only the CDR3 DNA stays, 45 bases, in frame from base 1. CDR1 and CDR2 are drawn from the germline V gene: KGHDR, SFDVKD. V is pared back by 1 base and J by 11 bases, with 16 bases lying between the germline termini. The V gene is TRBV24-1 and the J gene is TRBJ2-2, with no reliable assignment of the D segment. This clonotype was obtained from a human donor in good health (CMV status not recorded). Some clones in this sample may be carry-over from other donors' samples. The sample here was cultured CD8+ T cells from PBMCs, taken from culture after CMV antigen stimulation. The nucleotides read TGTGCCACCAGTGATTTTACCAGCCGGCAAGGCGAGCTGTTTTTT. It translates as CATSDFTSRQGELFF.